This T cell receptor (beta chain) was captured by sequencing in a study of blood T cells in healthy people across ages. For the second PCR, which ran for about 6 to 12 cycles, a sample-barcoded 5' primer and a J-beta primer mix were used. TCRdb passed the 5' RACE reads through MiXCR, listing each CDR3 protein once. In the table there are roughly 800,000 distinct CDR3 sequences, 25% of which are singletons. The study's findings and limits: The authors considered diversity estimates from one million T cells to be underestimates.

Trimming removed 2 bases at V and 2 bases at J, with 11 bases between. Per the germline V gene, CDR1 is MNHEY and CDR2 is SMNVEV (reference sequence). The CDR3 loop spans 15 amino acids. As concerns this clonotype: The target antigen is unknown.

These same data were also listed under a study on T cells of mothers and their children. According to that study: The donor cohort consisted of a few healthy Caucasian mothers and their six children. Per 15 ul, 1.5 ug of RNA was used, with all extracted RNA going into cDNA synthesis. For unrelated pairs as for related ones, thymic selection shapes TCR recombination output similarly.

This chain joins TRBV27 and TRBJ2-3; unclear D gene. Material for sequencing was blood. This receptor was obtained from a boy aged 10-17 years in good health. This CDR3 reads CASSLRAEPTDTQYF. The DNA for the CDR3 is TGTGCCAGCAGTTTACGAGCAGAGCCCACAGATACGCAGTATTTT.